What follows are 4 T cell receptor beta chains derived from one specimen sequenced in a study of cytomegalovirus exposure and HLA in healthy donors. The repertoire was sequenced with immunoSEQ multiplex PCR; TCRdb's copy has only in-frame clones and lacks some. Among some 160,000 clones listed, around 90% were seen once. The sample taken for sequencing was PBMCs. The receptors derive from a man aged 18 to 30 in good health and CMV-seronegative.

CDR3 nucleotides: TGTGCCAGCTCCCCTAGCACTCTCAGGGGCCGGAACACTGAAGCTTTCTTT. It specifies CASSPSTLRGRNTEAFF. This chain links TRBV18 with TRBJ1-1; D perhaps matches TRBD1 (6 bases). The germline V gene encodes CDR1 KGHSH and CDR2 LQKENI. This CDR3 region has 17 residues. V gave up 6 bases and J gave up 1 base, with 21 bases separating them.

The J gene is TRBJ2-1, the V gene TRBV19, with 8 positions matching TRBD1. V lost 6 bases, J lost 2 bases, and 9 bases stayed unmatched. CDR3 length: 16 amino acids. In germline, CDR1 is LNHDA, CDR2 SQIVND (reference sequence). CDR3 sequence reads: CASRNLDRGPYNEQFF. CDR3 nucleotides: TGTGCCAGTAGAAACTTAGACAGGGGACCCTACAATGAGCAGTTCTTC.

The gene calls are TRBV27 and TRBJ2-1; weak D call: TRBD1 (5 bases). The germline V and J ends were trimmed by 6 bases and 3 bases, with 12 bases remaining between them. Germline CDR1 MNHEY, CDR2 SMNVEV (reference sequence). CDR3 length: 14 residues. As DNA, the CDR3 is TGTGCCAGCAGGGGGCAAGGGCTCTACAATGAGCAGTTCTTC. Translating it yields CASRGQGLYNEQFF.

V gene TRBV27 combines with J gene TRBJ1-2, with D possibly being TRBD1 (6 bases). This CDR3 is 14 amino acids long. Trimming took off 1 base at V and 4 bases at J, with 10 bases between the two ends. Per the germline V gene, CDR1 is MNHEY and CDR2 is SMNVEV (reference sequence). CDR3 amino acids: CASSLWGPSYGYTF. The CDR3 coding sequence is TGTGCCAGCAGTTTATGGGGGCCGAGCTATGGCTACACCTTC.